This T cell receptor (beta chain) was identified during a study of Graves' ophthalmopathy and Graves' hyperthyroidism. Study-wide findings and caveats: The model's prediction of ophthalmopathy progression had about 70% sensitivity and roughly 72% specificity. Blood shared most expanded thyroid clonotypes above 0.001 frequency. Sensitivity reached approximately 89% and specificity approximately 81% for a 13-signature model separating ophthalmopathy from stable hyperthyroidism.

V shed 3 bases and J shed 2 bases, with 5 bases lying between them. The CDR3 is made up of 13 amino acids. Germline CDR1 SGHTA, CDR2 FQGNSA. Active ophthalmopathy (CAS at least 3, NOSPECS at least 4), lasting under 3 months. This clonotype was recorded a few times. Its target is unknown. The authors amplified TCR beta CDR3 regions from RNA transcripts. Second-round multiplex PCR came after first-round RT-PCR with HTBI primers. TCRdb analysed the multiplex PCR reads with MiXCR anew, one entry per CDR3 protein. The repertoire includes roughly 170,000 distinct CDR3 sequences, approximately 40% of them detected once, and 7.5% to 10% sits in the top ten.

The material sequenced was peripheral blood. The sequence was collected from a man aged 25 to 45 with Graves' ophthalmopathy. The chain joins TRBV7-2 to TRBJ1-3; D uncertain. The CDR3 loop reads CASSFRTGNTIYF. The CDR3 DNA is TGTGCCAGCAGCTTTCGAACTGGAAACACCATATATTTT.